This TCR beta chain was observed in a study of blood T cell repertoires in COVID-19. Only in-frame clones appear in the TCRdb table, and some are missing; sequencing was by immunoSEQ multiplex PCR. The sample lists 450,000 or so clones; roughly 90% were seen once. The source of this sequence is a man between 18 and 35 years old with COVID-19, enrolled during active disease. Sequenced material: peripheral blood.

Written as DNA, the CDR3 is TGTGCCACCCAAGACAGGGGTCACACCGGGGAGCTGTTTTTT. This sequence encodes CATQDRGHTGELFF. V usage is TRBV19 and J usage is TRBJ2-2; 8 bases map to TRBD1. After removal of 10 bases from V and 3 bases from J, the junction contained 7 bases not matched to a gene. CDR3 size: 14 residues. Germline V gene data show CDR1 as LNHDA and CDR2 as SQIVND (reference sequence).